A selection of T cell receptor beta chains follows, all from one sample in a study of blood T cells in healthy people across ages. TCRdb independently ran MiXCR on the 5' RACE reads; one entry per CDR3 protein. Found here are 600,000 to 650,000 distinct CDR3 sequences, approximately 50% of them singletons; the top ten hold around 37%. The sample comprised blood. The receptors originated from a man in his 60s in good health. CDR3s include the opening cysteine and the closing phenylalanine or tryptophan. D genes are given only for firm matches. Clone size appears in some rows only: once, few, many, or a class for an expanded clone.

d_call: TRBD2
clone_size: .
j_call: TRBJ2-1
v_call: TRBV29-1
cdr3_aa: CSVEGGVDYNEQFF
cdr3_nt: TGCAGCGTTGAGGGGGGGGTCGACTACAATGAGCAGTTCTTC

d_call: .
clone_size: .
j_call: TRBJ2-5
v_call: TRBV11-2
cdr3_aa: CASSPRGWGQETQYF
cdr3_nt: TGTGCCAGCAGCCCCCGGGGTTGGGGTCAAGAGACCCAGTACTTC

d_call: TRBD1
clone_size: .
j_call: TRBJ2-3
v_call: TRBV3-1
cdr3_aa: CASSQDQGASDTQYF
cdr3_nt: TGTGCCAGCAGCCAAGACCAGGGGGCATCGGATACGCAGTATTTT

d_call: TRBD1
clone_size: .
j_call: TRBJ2-7
v_call: TRBV13
cdr3_aa: CASSSSDRAHYEQYF
cdr3_nt: TGTGCCAGCAGCTCGTCCGACAGGGCACACTACGAGCAGTACTTC

d_call: .
clone_size: .
j_call: TRBJ2-3
v_call: TRBV7-9
cdr3_aa: CASASTDTQYF
cdr3_nt: TGTGCCAGCGCTAGCACAGATACGCAGTATTTT

d_call: TRBD1
clone_size: .
j_call: TRBJ2-5
v_call: TRBV5-4
cdr3_aa: CASSSTLTGTGHLETQYF
cdr3_nt: TGTGCCAGCAGCTCCACGTTGACCGGGACAGGCCACCTTGAGACCCAGTACTTC

d_call: .
clone_size: .
j_call: TRBJ1-2
v_call: TRBV7-9
cdr3_aa: CASSLRGSDYGYTF
cdr3_nt: TGTGCCAGCAGCTTGAGGGGTTCTGACTATGGCTACACCTTC

d_call: TRBD1
clone_size: .
j_call: TRBJ2-3
v_call: TRBV28
cdr3_aa: CASSPPGQATSTDTQYF
cdr3_nt: TGTGCCAGCAGTCCGCCCGGACAGGCGACGTCAACAGATACGCAGTATTTT

d_call: TRBD1
clone_size: .
j_call: TRBJ2-1
v_call: TRBV5-1
cdr3_aa: CASSPGQGGAYNEQFF
cdr3_nt: TGCGCCAGCAGCCCCGGACAGGGTGGGGCCTACAATGAGCAGTTCTTC

d_call: TRBD2
clone_size: few
j_call: TRBJ2-5
v_call: TRBV5-1
cdr3_aa: CASMTSGGEETQYF
cdr3_nt: TGCGCCAGCATGACTAGCGGGGGGGAAGAGACCCAGTACTTC

d_call: .
clone_size: .
j_call: TRBJ2-7
v_call: TRBV6-5
cdr3_aa: CASSYSGASPYEQYF
cdr3_nt: TGTGCCAGCAGTTACTCAGGGGCGTCGCCCTACGAGCAGTACTTC

d_call: TRBD1
clone_size: .
j_call: TRBJ2-7
v_call: TRBV7-9
cdr3_aa: CASSLTGTGPSDEQYF
cdr3_nt: TGTGCCAGCAGCTTAACCGGGACAGGGCCGTCCGACGAGCAGTACTTC

d_call: .
clone_size: .
j_call: TRBJ1-2
v_call: TRBV5-1
cdr3_aa: CASSLAIGGGYGYTF
cdr3_nt: TGCGCCAGCAGCTTGGCCATCGGTGGGGGCTATGGCTACACCTTC

d_call: .
clone_size: .
j_call: TRBJ2-7
v_call: TRBV28
cdr3_aa: CATTRQGGIAEQYF
cdr3_nt: TGTGCCACCACGAGGCAGGGGGGAATTGCCGAGCAGTACTTC

d_call: .
clone_size: .
j_call: TRBJ1-4
v_call: TRBV3-1
cdr3_aa: CASSQAGLEKLFF
cdr3_nt: TGTGCCAGCAGCCAAGCCGGCCTTGAAAAACTGTTTTTT

d_call: .
clone_size: .
j_call: TRBJ2-7
v_call: TRBV2
cdr3_aa: CASMVRGVRDYEQYF
cdr3_nt: TGTGCCAGCATGGTTAGAGGGGTACGGGACTACGAGCAGTACTTC

d_call: TRBD2
clone_size: .
j_call: TRBJ2-7
v_call: TRBV20-1
cdr3_aa: CSARDPITSGSYEQYF
cdr3_nt: TGCAGTGCTAGAGATCCGATAACTAGCGGTTCCTACGAGCAGTACTTC

d_call: .
clone_size: .
j_call: TRBJ2-3
v_call: TRBV6-1
cdr3_aa: CASSELEGTDTQYF
cdr3_nt: TGTGCCAGCAGTGAACTCGAAGGCACAGATACGCAGTATTTT

d_call: TRBD2
clone_size: once
j_call: TRBJ2-1
v_call: TRBV5-1
cdr3_aa: CASSLGTSSLDEQFF
cdr3_nt: TGCGCCAGCAGCTTGGGGACTAGCTCTTTGGATGAGCAGTTCTTC

d_call: TRBD2
clone_size: .
j_call: TRBJ2-5
v_call: TRBV3-1
cdr3_aa: CASSQGRTSVETQYF
cdr3_nt: TGTGCCAGCAGCCAAGGGAGGACTAGCGTCGAGACCCAGTACTTC